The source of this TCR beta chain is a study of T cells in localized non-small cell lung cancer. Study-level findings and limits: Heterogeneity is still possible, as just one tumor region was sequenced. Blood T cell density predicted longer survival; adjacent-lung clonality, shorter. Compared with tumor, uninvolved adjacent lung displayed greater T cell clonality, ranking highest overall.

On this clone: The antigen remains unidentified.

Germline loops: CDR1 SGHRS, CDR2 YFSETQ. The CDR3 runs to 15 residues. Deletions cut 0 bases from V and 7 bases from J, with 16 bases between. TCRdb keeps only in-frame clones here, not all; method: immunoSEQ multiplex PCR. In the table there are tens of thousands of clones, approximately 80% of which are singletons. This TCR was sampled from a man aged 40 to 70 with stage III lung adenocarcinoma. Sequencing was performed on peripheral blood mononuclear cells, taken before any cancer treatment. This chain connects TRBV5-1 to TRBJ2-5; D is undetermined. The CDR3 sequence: CASSLGVIGSGTQYF. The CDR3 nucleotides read TGCGCCAGCAGCTTGGGAGTAATAGGGTCCGGGACCCAGTACTTC.